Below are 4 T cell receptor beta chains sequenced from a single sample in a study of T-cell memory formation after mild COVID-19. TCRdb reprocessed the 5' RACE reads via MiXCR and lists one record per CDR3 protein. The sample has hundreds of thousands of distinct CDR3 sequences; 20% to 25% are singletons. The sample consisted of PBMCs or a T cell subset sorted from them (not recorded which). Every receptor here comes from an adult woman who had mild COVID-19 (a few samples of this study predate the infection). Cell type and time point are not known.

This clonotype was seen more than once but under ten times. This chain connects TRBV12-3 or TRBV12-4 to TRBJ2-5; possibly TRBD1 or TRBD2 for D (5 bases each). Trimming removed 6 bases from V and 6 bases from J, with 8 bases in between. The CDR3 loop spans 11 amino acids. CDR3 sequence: CASSSGQTQYF. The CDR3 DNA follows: TGTGCCAGCAGCTCGGGGCAGACCCAGTACTTC.

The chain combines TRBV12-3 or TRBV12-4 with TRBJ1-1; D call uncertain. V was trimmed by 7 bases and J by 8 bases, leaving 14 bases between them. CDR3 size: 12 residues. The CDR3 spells CASTLFGTEAFF. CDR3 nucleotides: TGTGCCAGCACCCTATTTGGCACCGAAGCTTTCTTT.

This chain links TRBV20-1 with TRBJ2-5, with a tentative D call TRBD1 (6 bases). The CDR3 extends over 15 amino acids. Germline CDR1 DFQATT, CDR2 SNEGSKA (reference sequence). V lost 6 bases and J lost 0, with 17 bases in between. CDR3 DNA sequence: TGCAGTGCCCGTGGGGGCCGATCGTACCAAGAGACCCAGTACTTC. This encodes CSARGGRSYQETQYF.

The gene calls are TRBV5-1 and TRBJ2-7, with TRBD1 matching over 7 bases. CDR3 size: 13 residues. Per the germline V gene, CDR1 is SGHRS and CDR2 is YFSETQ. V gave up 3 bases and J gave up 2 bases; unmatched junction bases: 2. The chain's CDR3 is CASSYGQAYEQYF. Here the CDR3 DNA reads TGCGCCAGCAGCTACGGACAGGCCTACGAGCAGTACTTC.